What follows is one T cell receptor beta chain and its context. The target antigen is unknown. The source of the sample is a study of OX40 agonist ivuxolimab in advanced cancers. Study-level results: Clonal expansion was seen in CD4+ and CD8+ blood T cells by week 6 at 0.1 to 3.0 mg/kg. CD4+ T cells averaged fewer expanded clones than CD8+ T cells. Partial responders at 0.1-3.0 mg/kg showed near-lowest clonal expansion.

Assay: immunoSEQ multiplex PCR; the TCRdb copy retains only in-frame clones and omits some. The sample includes approximately 82,000 clones, about 90% of them seen just once. From germline, CDR1 is MDHEN and CDR2 SYDVKM. Trimming removed 4 bases from V and 0 bases from J; junction bases left unmatched: 6. CDR3 length equals 16 residues. Specimen: CD4+ or CD8+ T cells sorted from blood, collected in a trial of the OX40 agonist ivuxolimab. V is TRBV28 and J is TRBJ2-1, with 7 positions matching TRBD1. The sequence derives from an adult with an advanced solid tumor such as melanoma, head and neck, liver or kidney cancer. CDR3 nucleotide sequence: TGTGCCAGCAGTTATTGGACAGGTGGCTCCTACAATGAGCAGTTCTTC. It encodes CASSYWTGGSYNEQFF.